The entry below gives a single T cell receptor beta chain sequence along with its context. Its specificity is unknown. Its ends do not fully match the called genes, so a read error is possible. Combining a sample-barcoded 5' primer with a J-beta primer mix, a second PCR ran for 7 to 11 cycles. Using its own MiXCR run on the 5' RACE reads, TCRdb lists one record per CDR3 protein. The sample has approximately 1.5 million distinct CDR3 sequences; about 32% are singletons. This sample stems from a study of blood T cells in healthy people across ages. Study-level results: TCR beta diversity per million T cells fell roughly linearly with age. Those diversity estimates obtained from one million T cells were thought to be underestimates.

The sample comprised blood. The clonotype comes from a woman in her 30s in good health.

CDR3 amino acids: CSARSLETFF. The CDR3 region has the DNA TGCAGTGCTAGAAGCCTTGAAACTTTCTTT. This chain connects TRBV20-1 to TRBJ1-1; no clear D. The germline V gene encodes CDR1 DFQATT and CDR2 SNEGSKA (reference sequence). The CDR3 covers 10 residues.